The rows below give T cell receptor beta chains drawn from one sample of a study of T cells in Graves' hyperthyroidism and ophthalmopathy. TCRdb used MiXCR to reprocess the multiplex PCR reads, holding one entry per CDR3 protein. The sample has 500,000 to 600,000 distinct CDR3 sequences; roughly 50% are singletons. The sequencing sample was made of peripheral blood or thyroid tissue (not recorded which). These receptor sequences come from an adult woman with Graves' disease, either hyperthyroidism or ophthalmopathy (not recorded which). The CDR3 runs from the conserved cysteine through the conserved F or W. Fields, in order: J gene, CDR3 length, V gene, CDR3 protein.

j_call: TRBJ2-5
cdr3_length: 15
v_call: TRBV10-3
cdr3_aa: CAISVSGGGQETQYF

j_call: TRBJ1-5
cdr3_length: 15
v_call: TRBV15
cdr3_aa: CATSRARNSNQPQHF

j_call: TRBJ2-6
cdr3_length: 16
v_call: TRBV6-4
cdr3_aa: CASSDSTGAGANVLTF

j_call: TRBJ1-1
cdr3_length: 12
v_call: TRBV29-1
cdr3_aa: CSGGQLGTEAFF

j_call: TRBJ1-1
cdr3_length: 15
v_call: TRBV5-1
cdr3_aa: CASSDGQGLGTEAFF

j_call: TRBJ1-2
cdr3_length: 13
v_call: TRBV20-1
cdr3_aa: CSAAGQVNYGHTF

j_call: TRBJ2-6
cdr3_length: 17
v_call: TRBV4-1
cdr3_aa: CASSRPGQVSGANVLTF

j_call: TRBJ2-6
cdr3_length: 15
v_call: TRBV25-1
cdr3_aa: CASSVSSSGANVLTF

j_call: .
cdr3_length: 17
v_call: TRBV7-8
cdr3_aa: CASSSSRLAGATREQFF

j_call: TRBJ2-5
cdr3_length: 16
v_call: TRBV6-1
cdr3_aa: CASSPHSGRKGETQYF

j_call: TRBJ2-1
cdr3_length: 14
v_call: TRBV20-1
cdr3_aa: CSARKRGGYNEQFF

j_call: TRBJ1-2
cdr3_length: 16
v_call: TRBV4-1
cdr3_aa: CASSQDPGGRAYGYTF

j_call: TRBJ2-7
cdr3_length: 15
v_call: TRBV11-2
cdr3_aa: CASSLRSGGYNEQYF

j_call: TRBJ2-5
cdr3_length: 14
v_call: TRBV15
cdr3_aa: CATSSVDRAGTQYF

j_call: TRBJ2-7
cdr3_length: 13
v_call: TRBV7-9
cdr3_aa: CASSPNVGDEQYF

j_call: TRBJ1-4
cdr3_length: 14
v_call: TRBV27
cdr3_aa: CASSKGQSNEKLFF

j_call: TRBJ1-6
cdr3_length: 14
v_call: TRBV7-9
cdr3_aa: CASSLGQDYSPLHF

j_call: TRBJ2-7
cdr3_length: 16
v_call: TRBV20-1
cdr3_aa: CSAEGGLGTLPYEQYF

j_call: TRBJ1-1
cdr3_length: 15
v_call: TRBV3-1
cdr3_aa: CASSLNMGKNTEAFF

j_call: TRBJ2-7
cdr3_length: 14
v_call: TRBV27
cdr3_aa: CASRAGGRAYEQYF